The 14 T cell receptor beta chains below were found in one sample sequenced in a study of metastatic and nonmetastatic thyroid tumors. MiXCR re-clonotyped the PCR reads for TCRdb. The sample shows about 27,000 clones, roughly 15% of them seen only once. Not a single patient had been given any form of treatment at any point before undergoing thyroid surgery. Material for sequencing was blood. Receptors originate from a male donor with papillary thyroid cancer or a benign thyroid nodule (not recorded which). Some clones in this sample may be carry-over from other donors' samples.

This clone came up many times. This sequence joins TRBV6-1 and TRBJ1-3; D remains ambiguous. With 7 bases removed from V and 0 bases from J, the gap between germline ends came to 10 bases. Germline CDR1 and CDR2: MNHNS and SASEGT. There are 14 residues in the CDR3. In DNA form, the CDR3 reads TGTGCCAGCACTGGCGGATTCTCTGGAAACACCATATATTTT. Its protein product is CASTGGFSGNTIYF.

In this sample, this clone turned up many times. The J gene is TRBJ1-5, the V gene TRBV7-2; no clear D. The ends were cut back, 4 bases at V and 5 bases at J, with 9 bases in the middle. The CDR3 is made up of 13 amino acids. The V gene's germline CDR1 is SGHTA and CDR2 FQGNSA. The CDR3 sequence: CASSYQYDQPQHF. The DNA of the CDR3 is TGTGCCAGCAGCTACCAATACGATCAGCCCCAGCATTTT.

Sample share makes this clone medium-sized. CDR3 residues: CASSSQQGNGYTF. As DNA, the CDR3 is TGCGCCAGCAGCTCGCAACAGGGGAATGGCTACACCTTC. V is TRBV5-1 and J is TRBJ1-2; TRBD1 aligns across 7 bases. V was pared by 3 bases and J by 6 bases, with 5 bases of the junction left unmatched. Germline V CDR1 and CDR2: SGHRS, YFSETQ. This CDR3 is built from 13 residues.

This clone has a count of ten or more. This rearrangement joins TRBV5-8 to TRBJ2-5; 8 bases are a match to TRBD2. V lost 4 bases, J lost 4 bases, and 12 bases stayed unmatched. Germline CDR1 reads SGHTS; CDR2 reads YDEGEE. The CDR3 spans 16 residues. The CDR3 coding sequence is TGTGCCAGCAGCCACCTGGGTAGCGGGGAGGGAGAGACCCAGTACTTC. Translated: CASSHLGSGEGETQYF.

This clone was seen ten or more times. The J gene is TRBJ2-1, the V gene TRBV15; 11 bases fit TRBD2. V lost 1 base and J lost 4; bases outside the gene matches: 3. Per germline, CDR1 LNHNV and CDR2 YYDKDF (reference sequence). The length of the CDR3 is 16 residues. The CDR3 DNA is TGTGCCACCAGCAGAGGGACTAGCGGGCTATACAATGAGCAGTTCTTC. Translating gives CATSRGTSGLYNEQFF.

Only a few counts were recorded for this clone. A read error may account for a junction end that differs from germline. The CDR3 DNA sequence: TGTGCCACCAGAAGAGCACGGCGCGAAAAACTGTTTTTT. Protein sequence: CATRRARREKLFF. The chain recombines TRBV15 with TRBJ1-4; D is unclear. Germline CDR1 reads LNHNV; CDR2 reads YYDKDF (reference sequence). The CDR3 has 13 amino acids.

This clone was seen repeatedly, ten times or more. The rearrangement joins TRBV5-1 to TRBJ1-1; possibly TRBD1 for D (5 bases). The CDR3 totals 16 residues. Germline CDR1 and CDR2: SGHRS and YFSETQ. Trimming cost V 0 bases and J 0 bases, with 12 bases left between them. The CDR3 region is CASSLATVALNTEAFF. CDR3 sequence (DNA): TGCGCCAGCAGCTTGGCGACAGTGGCTTTGAACACTGAAGCTTTCTTT.

V and J are TRBV6-2 or TRBV6-3 and TRBJ1-6; D is uncertain. Trimming shortened V by 0 bases and J by 0 bases, and 6 bases separated the two germline ends. CDR3 size: 16 residues. Germline V gene lookup returns CDR1 MNHEY and CDR2 SVGEGT. In DNA form, the CDR3 reads TGTGCCAGCAGTTACTCCTGGAGCTCCTATAATTCACCCCTCCACTTT. Amino acids: CASSYSWSSYNSPLHF.

This clone was counted ten times or more. The chain has TRBV11-2 and TRBJ2-1, with 9 positions matching TRBD2. The ends lost 4 bases at V and 0 bases at J; junction bases unmatched: 4. From germline, CDR1 is SGHAT and CDR2 FQNNGV. The CDR3 covers 16 residues. The CDR3 sequence is CASSSISGSSYNEQFF. Written as DNA, the CDR3 is TGTGCCAGCAGCTCAATTAGCGGGAGCTCCTACAATGAGCAGTTCTTC.

This clone has at least ten counts. The rearrangement joins TRBV4-1 to TRBJ1-3; possibly TRBD1 for D (6 bases). The germline gives CDR1 MGHRA, CDR2 YSYEKL. CDR3 size: 18 residues. V dropped 0 bases and J dropped 0 bases, with 15 bases sitting between them. The CDR3 reads CASSQDKPRDTSGNTIYF. CDR3 in DNA: TGCGCCAGCAGCCAAGATAAACCCCGGGACACCTCTGGAAACACCATATATTTT.

This clone appeared many times. The chain couples TRBV18 to TRBJ2-7; no definite D call. Germline CDR1 reads KGHSH; CDR2 reads LQKENI. This CDR3 region has 13 residues. The germline V and J ends were trimmed by 3 bases and 4 bases, with 10 bases remaining between them. Here the CDR3 reads CASSPPDPYEQYF. CDR3 nucleotides: TGTGCCAGCTCACCCCCCGACCCATACGAGCAGTACTTC.

This clone was counted at least ten times. V is TRBV29-1 and J is TRBJ2-7; maybe TRBD1 (5 bases). The V and J ends lost 7 bases and 3 bases respectively, with 13 bases between them. Germline loops: CDR1 SQVTM, CDR2 ANQGSEA. CDR3 length: 12 residues. CDR3 sequence: CSARQSYYEQYF. CDR3 nucleotides: TGCAGCGCGCGACAGAGCTACTACGAGCAGTACTTC.

This clone was observed at least ten times. This CDR3 is also generated by other DNA sequences in the sample. CDR3: CASSPGGDTQYF. The CDR3 nucleotides read TGTGCCAGCAGCCCAGGAGGGGATACGCAGTATTTT. V and J are TRBV5-5 and TRBJ2-3, with a tentative D call TRBD2 (6 bases). The CDR3 has 12 amino acids. The V gene's germline CDR1 is SGHKS and CDR2 YYEKEE (reference sequence). V shed 4 bases and J shed 6 bases, with 9 bases lying between them.

This clone showed up many times. The chain is built from TRBV15 and TRBJ1-2; the D is unclear. Looked up from germline, CDR1 is LNHNV and CDR2 is YYDKDF (reference sequence). There are 11 residues in the CDR3. Trimming pared 6 bases from V and 4 bases from J, leaving 6 bases between. CDR3 sequence (DNA): TGTGCCACCAGTTCTGTCTATGGCTACACCTTC. Its protein is CATSSVYGYTF. The entire variable domain, with the rest obtained from reference TRBV15 and TRBJ1-2, is as follows: DAMVIQNPRYQVTQFGKPVTLSCSQTLNHNVMYWYQQKSSQAPKLLFHYYDKDFNNEADTPDNFQSRRPNTSFCFLDIRSPGLGDTAMYLCATSSVYGYTFGSGTRLTVV.